This TCR beta chain was obtained from a study of OX40 agonist ivuxolimab in advanced cancers. About the study: All patients had ivuxolimab intravenously every 2 weeks at 0.01 to 10 mg/kg. Aged roughly 23 to 85 with a mean of 60 years, they were about 78% male. The study, taken as a whole, reports: By week 6 at 0.1 to 3.0 mg/kg, blood CD4+ and CD8+ T cells had expanded clonally. At 0.1-3.0 mg/kg, partial responders had clonal expansion among the lowest observed.

Clones were read by immunoSEQ multiplex PCR, and TCRdb kept only the in-frame ones, dropping some. The repertoire consists of 45,000 to 50,000 clones, with roughly 90% occurring once and the leading ten covering about 8%. This clone appeared a single time. What it binds is unknown. The receptor's source is an adult with an advanced solid tumor such as melanoma, head and neck, liver or kidney cancer. The source was CD4+ or CD8+ T cells sorted from blood, collected in a trial of the OX40 agonist ivuxolimab.

CDR3 protein: CAWSVGGYGYTF. Written as DNA, the CDR3 is TGTGCCTGGAGTGTCGGAGGCTATGGCTACACCTTC. The chain has TRBV30 and TRBJ1-2; the D is unclear. Germline V gives CDR1 GTSNPN, CDR2 SVGIG (reference sequence). The CDR3 is made up of 12 amino acids. The V end was cut by 0 bases, the J end by 4 bases, with 6 bases between.